The sequence of this T cell receptor beta chain was determined in a study of radiotherapy plus CTLA-4 blockade in lung cancer. Libraries were prepared by immunoSEQ multiplex PCR; TCRdb keeps only in-frame clonotypes and omits some of them. The data contain 40,000 to 45,000 clones, about 77% of them singletons. CDR3 length: 13 amino acids. After removal of 5 bases from V and 0 bases from J, the junction contained 0 bases not matched to a gene. Germline V gene lookup returns CDR1 SGHNT and CDR2 YYREEE (reference sequence). The rearrangement links TRBV5-4 to TRBJ2-3; 7 bases align to TRBD1. Sequenced material: peripheral blood, taken from a patient treated with radiotherapy plus ipilimumab. The receptor's source is a human donor with non-small cell lung cancer who had stable disease on radiotherapy plus ipilimumab. CDR3: CASRTGSTDTQYF. CDR3 nucleotides: TGTGCCAGCAGGACAGGGAGCACAGATACGCAGTATTTT.